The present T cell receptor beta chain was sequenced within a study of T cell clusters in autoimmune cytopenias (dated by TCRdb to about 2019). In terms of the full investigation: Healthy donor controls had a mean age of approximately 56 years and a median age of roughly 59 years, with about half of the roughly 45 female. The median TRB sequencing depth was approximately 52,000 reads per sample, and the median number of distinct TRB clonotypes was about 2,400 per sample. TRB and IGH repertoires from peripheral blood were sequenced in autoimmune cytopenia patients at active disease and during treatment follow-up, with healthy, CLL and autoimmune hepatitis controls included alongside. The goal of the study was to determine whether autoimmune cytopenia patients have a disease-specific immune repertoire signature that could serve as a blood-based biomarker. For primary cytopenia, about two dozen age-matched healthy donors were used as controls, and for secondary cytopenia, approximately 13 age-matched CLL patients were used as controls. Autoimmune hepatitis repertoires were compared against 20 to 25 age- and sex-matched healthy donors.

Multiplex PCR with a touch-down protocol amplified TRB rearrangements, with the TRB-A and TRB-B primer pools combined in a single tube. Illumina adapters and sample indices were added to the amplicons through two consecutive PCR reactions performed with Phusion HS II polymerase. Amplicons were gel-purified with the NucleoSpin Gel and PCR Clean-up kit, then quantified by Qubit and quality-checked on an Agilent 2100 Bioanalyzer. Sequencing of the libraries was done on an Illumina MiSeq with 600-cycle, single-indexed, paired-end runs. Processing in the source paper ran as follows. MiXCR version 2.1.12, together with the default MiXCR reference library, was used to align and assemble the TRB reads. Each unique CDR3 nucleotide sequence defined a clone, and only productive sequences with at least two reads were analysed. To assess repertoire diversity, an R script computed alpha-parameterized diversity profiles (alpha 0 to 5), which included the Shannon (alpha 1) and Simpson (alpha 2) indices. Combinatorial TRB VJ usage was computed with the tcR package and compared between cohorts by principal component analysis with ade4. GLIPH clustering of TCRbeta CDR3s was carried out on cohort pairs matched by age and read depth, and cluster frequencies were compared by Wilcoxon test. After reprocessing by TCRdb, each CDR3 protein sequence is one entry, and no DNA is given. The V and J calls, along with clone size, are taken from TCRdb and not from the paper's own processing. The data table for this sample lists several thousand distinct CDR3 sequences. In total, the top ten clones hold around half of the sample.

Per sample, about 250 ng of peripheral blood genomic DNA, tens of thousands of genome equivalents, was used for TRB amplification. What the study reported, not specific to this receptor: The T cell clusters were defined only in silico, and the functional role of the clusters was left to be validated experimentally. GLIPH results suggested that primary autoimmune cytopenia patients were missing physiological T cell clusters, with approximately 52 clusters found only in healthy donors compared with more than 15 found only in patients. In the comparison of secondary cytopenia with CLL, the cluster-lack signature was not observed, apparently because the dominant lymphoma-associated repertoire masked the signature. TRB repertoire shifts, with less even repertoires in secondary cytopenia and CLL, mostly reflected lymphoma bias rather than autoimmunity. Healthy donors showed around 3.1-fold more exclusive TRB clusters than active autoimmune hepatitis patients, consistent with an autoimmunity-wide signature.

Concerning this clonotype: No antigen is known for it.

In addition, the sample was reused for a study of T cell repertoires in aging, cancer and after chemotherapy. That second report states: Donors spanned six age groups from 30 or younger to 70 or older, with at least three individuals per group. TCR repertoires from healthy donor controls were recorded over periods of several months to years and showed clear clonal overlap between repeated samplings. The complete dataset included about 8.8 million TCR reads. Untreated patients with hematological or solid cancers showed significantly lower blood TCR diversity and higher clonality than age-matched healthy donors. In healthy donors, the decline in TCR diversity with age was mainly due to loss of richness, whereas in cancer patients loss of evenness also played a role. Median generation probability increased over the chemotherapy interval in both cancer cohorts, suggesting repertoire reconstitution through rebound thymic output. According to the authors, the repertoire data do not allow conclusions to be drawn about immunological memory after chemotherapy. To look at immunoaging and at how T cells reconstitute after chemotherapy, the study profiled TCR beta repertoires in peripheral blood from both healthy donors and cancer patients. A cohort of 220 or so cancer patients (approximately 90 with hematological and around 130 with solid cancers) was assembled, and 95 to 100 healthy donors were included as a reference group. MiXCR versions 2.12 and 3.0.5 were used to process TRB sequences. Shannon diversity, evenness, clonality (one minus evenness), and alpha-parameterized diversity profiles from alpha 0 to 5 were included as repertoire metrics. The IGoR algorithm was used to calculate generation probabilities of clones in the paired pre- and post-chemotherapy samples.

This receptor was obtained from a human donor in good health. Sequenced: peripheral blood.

The CDR3 region has the sequence CASSTQEGGSTDTQYF. The rearrangement combines TRBV27 with TRBJ2-3; the TCRdb D gene call, TRBD1, has no DNA to confirm it. The CDR3 holds 16 amino acids from the cysteine to the phenylalanine. No DNA is recorded. Looking up the germline V gene (reference sequence) yields CDR1 MNHEY and CDR2 SMNVEV.